Listed below are T cell receptor beta chains from one sample, sequenced in a study of T-cell memory formation after mild COVID-19. MiXCR, applied by TCRdb to the 5' RACE reads, yields one record per CDR3 protein. The sample lists 580,000 or so distinct CDR3 sequences, around 15% occurring once. Sequences were obtained from PBMCs or a T cell subset sorted from them (not recorded which). Receptor source: an adult woman who had mild COVID-19 (a few samples of this study predate the infection). Cell type and time point are not known. CDR3s include the opening cysteine and the closing phenylalanine or tryptophan. D genes are given only for firm matches. Expanded clones are given a class, and other clones once, few, many or no size at all.

d_gene	abundance	v_gene	j_gene	CDR3aa	CDR3nt
-	-	TRBV6-1	TRBJ1-6	CASRTDRPYNSPLHF	TGTGCCAGCAGGACCGACAGGCCGTATAATTCACCCCTCCACTTT
-	few	TRBV5-1	TRBJ2-7	CASSSRQTYEQYF	TGCGCCAGCAGCTCCCGACAGACCTACGAGCAGTACTTC
-	-	TRBV3-1	TRBJ2-7	CASADSFSSYEQYF	TGTGCCAGCGCGGACAGTTTTAGCTCCTACGAGCAGTACTTC
-	-	TRBV2	TRBJ2-3	CASSAPGALGTDTQYF	TGTGCCAGCAGTGCCCCAGGGGCCCTCGGCACAGATACGCAGTATTTT
-	few	TRBV9	TRBJ2-1	CASSVGGGQGYEQFF	TGTGCCAGCAGCGTAGGAGGGGGGCAGGGGTATGAGCAGTTCTTC
-	few	TRBV12-3/TRBV12-4	TRBJ1-2	CASSVRRNYGYTF	TGTGCCAGCAGTGTCCGGAGGAACTATGGCTACACCTTC
TRBD2	-	TRBV2	TRBJ2-7	CASRPGTTYEQYF	TGTGCCAGCAGACCTGGGACTACCTACGAGCAGTACTTC
TRBD1	-	TRBV19	TRBJ1-1	CASGTATEAFF	TGTGCCAGTGGGACAGCCACTGAAGCTTTCTTT
TRBD2	-	TRBV7-2	TRBJ2-7	CASSLASGAGAGEQYF	TGTGCCAGCAGCTTAGCGTCGGGAGCGGGAGCTGGCGAGCAGTACTTC
TRBD2	-	TRBV20-1	TRBJ2-1	CSARGTSGRRYNEQFF	TGCAGTGCTAGAGGTACCAGCGGGAGACGATACAATGAGCAGTTCTTC
TRBD1	-	TRBV12-3/TRBV12-4	TRBJ1-5	CASQRWAGGEEPQHF	TGTGCCTCCCAGAGGTGGGCAGGGGGCGAGGAGCCCCAGCATTTT
TRBD2	few	TRBV7-7	TRBJ2-3	CAVSGGGIDTQYF	TGTGCCGTATCTGGGGGAGGGATAGATACGCAGTATTTT
TRBD1	-	TRBV6-6	TRBJ2-3	CASSYSGQGLSTQYF	TGTGCCAGCAGTTATTCGGGACAGGGGCTTAGTACGCAGTATTTT
-	-	TRBV20-1	TRBJ2-5	CSARALVASQETQYF	TGCAGTGCTAGAGCCCTAGTAGCGAGCCAAGAGACCCAGTACTTC
TRBD2	-	TRBV7-3	TRBJ2-3	CASSLFAGGGTDTQYF	TGTGCCAGCAGCTTATTCGCGGGAGGGGGCACAGATACGCAGTATTTT
TRBD2	-	TRBV5-4	TRBJ2-3	CASREGLAGRTDTQYF	TGTGCCAGCAGGGAGGGACTAGCGGGACGCACAGATACGCAGTATTTT